These T cell receptor beta chains were read from a single sample in a study of cytomegalovirus exposure and HLA in healthy donors. The repertoire was sequenced with immunoSEQ multiplex PCR; TCRdb's copy has only in-frame clones and lacks some. Seen here are some 240,000 clones, around 90% observed once, and the top ten hold about 1.8%. Material: PBMCs. The receptors derive from a girl aged 2 to 9 in good health and CMV-seronegative. CDR3s include the opening cysteine and the closing phenylalanine or tryptophan. A D gene is named only where the DNA matches it firmly.

v_gene: TRBV9
d_gene: TRBD2
CDR3aa: CASSPGGSSYEQYF

v_gene: TRBV9
d_gene: -
CDR3aa: CASSLYPDGDTGELFF

v_gene: TRBV21-1
d_gene: -
CDR3aa: CATTGTPYNEQFF

v_gene: TRBV9
d_gene: TRBD2
CDR3aa: CASSAGGGPYNEQFF

v_gene: TRBV28
d_gene: TRBD1
CDR3aa: CASWGQGYTEAFF

v_gene: TRBV28
d_gene: -
CDR3aa: CASSPLDTRGSPLHF

v_gene: TRBV5-1
d_gene: -
CDR3aa: CASSLAGLSSYNEQFF

v_gene: TRBV13
d_gene: TRBD1
CDR3aa: CASSQTGVQETQYF

v_gene: TRBV5-6
d_gene: -
CDR3aa: CASSLSPGGEKLFF

v_gene: TRBV28
d_gene: -
CDR3aa: CASSQGTGANVLTF

v_gene: TRBV4-1
d_gene: -
CDR3aa: CASSQGPREQFF

v_gene: TRBV9
d_gene: TRBD2
CDR3aa: CASSAVTAGLIDTQYF

v_gene: TRBV27
d_gene: -
CDR3aa: CASSLAAGSNQPQHF

v_gene: TRBV27
d_gene: -
CDR3aa: CASSLLGQSNSPLHF

v_gene: TRBV4-1
d_gene: TRBD1
CDR3aa: CASSQRDLGQGGLTDTQYF

v_gene: TRBV7-8
d_gene: TRBD2
CDR3aa: CASSFPGLAGGAQYF

v_gene: TRBV4-2
d_gene: TRBD1
CDR3aa: CASSRTTGFTYEQYF

v_gene: TRBV2
d_gene: -
CDR3aa: CASSEGGTGEAFF

v_gene: TRBV29-1
d_gene: TRBD2
CDR3aa: CSVEGKGGSSTDTQYF

v_gene: TRBV5-8
d_gene: TRBD1
CDR3aa: CASSLGTGQDNEQFF

v_gene: TRBV21-1
d_gene: -
CDR3aa: CASSKGPQGACEQYF

v_gene: TRBV5-1
d_gene: -
CDR3aa: CASRYTGILDIQYF

v_gene: TRBV11-2
d_gene: -
CDR3aa: CASSREEQYF

v_gene: TRBV28
d_gene: TRBD2
CDR3aa: CASSELAGGFANTGELFF

v_gene: TRBV18
d_gene: TRBD1
CDR3aa: CASSPRTGGAYEQYF

v_gene: TRBV5-1
d_gene: TRBD1
CDR3aa: CASSSGQGATYEQYF

v_gene: TRBV4-1
d_gene: -
CDR3aa: CASSQDLGGWNTEAFF

v_gene: TRBV7-9
d_gene: -
CDR3aa: CASSHARGAQGANVLTF

v_gene: TRBV13
d_gene: TRBD1
CDR3aa: CASSLTGGVYTF

v_gene: TRBV9
d_gene: -
CDR3aa: CASSASPGGRYQETQYF

v_gene: TRBV7-8
d_gene: TRBD2
CDR3aa: CASSLSGGANNEQFF

v_gene: TRBV6-1
d_gene: -
CDR3aa: CASSRVALQYGYTF

v_gene: TRBV6-1
d_gene: -
CDR3aa: CASSAIYEQYF

v_gene: TRBV7-9
d_gene: -
CDR3aa: CASSSAWTDFFTGELFF

v_gene: TRBV6-6
d_gene: TRBD1
CDR3aa: CASSAEAGGITEAFF

v_gene: TRBV28
d_gene: -
CDR3aa: CASTVNTEAFF

v_gene: TRBV6-6
d_gene: TRBD1
CDR3aa: CASSPPGQAYEQYF

v_gene: TRBV7-9
d_gene: TRBD1
CDR3aa: CASSSTGALTYGYTF

v_gene: TRBV14
d_gene: TRBD2
CDR3aa: CASSQGPGLAANEQFF

v_gene: TRBV13
d_gene: TRBD2
CDR3aa: CASSLGLAEGETQYF

v_gene: TRBV6-5
d_gene: -
CDR3aa: CASSSGGPTGELFF

v_gene: TRBV10-3
d_gene: -
CDR3aa: CAISESLAAGTDTQYF

v_gene: TRBV7-9
d_gene: TRBD1
CDR3aa: CASSKGQGAESNQPQHF

v_gene: TRBV13
d_gene: -
CDR3aa: CASQKRGEGNEKLFF

v_gene: TRBV2
d_gene: -
CDR3aa: CASTVGQGGNNSPLHF

v_gene: TRBV7-9
d_gene: -
CDR3aa: CASSFRTSYEQYF

v_gene: TRBV6-5
d_gene: TRBD2
CDR3aa: CASSSDLGLPYNEQFF

v_gene: TRBV9
d_gene: TRBD1
CDR3aa: CASSEGTVNTEAFF

v_gene: TRBV11-2
d_gene: -
CDR3aa: CASSLGRGTEAFF

v_gene: TRBV5-1
d_gene: TRBD2
CDR3aa: CASSPQLSGGPHGTQYF

v_gene: TRBV4-2
d_gene: -
CDR3aa: CASSQGTTNTGELFF

v_gene: TRBV13
d_gene: TRBD1
CDR3aa: CASSEDRAKTQYF

v_gene: TRBV19
d_gene: -
CDR3aa: CASSITGETQYF

v_gene: TRBV7-3
d_gene: TRBD1
CDR3aa: CASSLRSGQGTYNEQFF

v_gene: TRBV5-8
d_gene: TRBD2
CDR3aa: CASSLSFWTSGRPPSEQFF

v_gene: TRBV9
d_gene: TRBD2
CDR3aa: CASSGSLAGGTPDTQYF

v_gene: TRBV18
d_gene: -
CDR3aa: CASSPNTGRNQPQHF

v_gene: TRBV6-5
d_gene: -
CDR3aa: CASSYRAGLETQYF

v_gene: TRBV21-1
d_gene: -
CDR3aa: CASSKTNPNTEAFF

v_gene: TRBV6-6
d_gene: -
CDR3aa: CASGSGTGGANTIYF